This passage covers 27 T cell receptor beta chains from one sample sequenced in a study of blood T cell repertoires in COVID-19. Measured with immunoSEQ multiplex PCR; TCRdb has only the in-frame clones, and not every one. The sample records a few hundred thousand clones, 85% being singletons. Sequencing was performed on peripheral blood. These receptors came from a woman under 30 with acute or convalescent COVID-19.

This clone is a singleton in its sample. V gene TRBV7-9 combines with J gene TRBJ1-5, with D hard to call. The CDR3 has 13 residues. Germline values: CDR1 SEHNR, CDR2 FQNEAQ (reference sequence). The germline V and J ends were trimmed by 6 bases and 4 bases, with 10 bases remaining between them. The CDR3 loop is CASSLGPNQPQHF. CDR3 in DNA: TGTGCCAGCAGTCTGGGCCCAAATCAGCCCCAGCATTTT.

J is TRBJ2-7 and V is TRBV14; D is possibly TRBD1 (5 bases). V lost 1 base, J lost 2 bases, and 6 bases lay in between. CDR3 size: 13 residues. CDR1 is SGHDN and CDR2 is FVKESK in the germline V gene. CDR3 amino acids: CASSQVGAYEQYF. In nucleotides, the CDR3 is TGTGCCAGCAGCCAAGTAGGGGCCTACGAGCAGTACTTC.

The CDR3, as DNA: TGTGCCAGCAGTTTAACCAGGGGGCAAGAGACCCAGTACTTC. Its protein is CASSLTRGQETQYF. The chain recombines TRBV27 with TRBJ2-5; 7 bases agree with TRBD1. This CDR3 has 14 amino acids. Looked up from germline, CDR1 is MNHEY and CDR2 is SMNVEV (reference sequence). Germline trimming cut 2 bases from V and 2 bases from J; bases unmatched to any gene: 2.

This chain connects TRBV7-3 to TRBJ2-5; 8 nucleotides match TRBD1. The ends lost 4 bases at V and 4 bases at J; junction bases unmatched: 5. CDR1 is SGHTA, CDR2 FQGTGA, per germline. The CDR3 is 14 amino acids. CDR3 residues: CASSSDRERETQYF. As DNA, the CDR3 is TGTGCCAGCAGCTCGGACAGGGAGAGAGAGACCCAGTACTTC.

The CDR3 region has the DNA TGTGCCAGCAGCTTAGATTCGGCGGGAGTGTCGGTCACCGGGGAGCTGTTTTTT. Translating it yields CASSLDSAGVSVTGELFF. The J gene is TRBJ2-2, the V gene TRBV7-3, with 7 bases lining up with TRBD2. Germline assignment: CDR1 SGHTA and CDR2 FQGTGA. After removal of 2 bases from V and 4 bases from J, the junction contained 13 bases not matched to a gene. The CDR3 contains 18 residues.

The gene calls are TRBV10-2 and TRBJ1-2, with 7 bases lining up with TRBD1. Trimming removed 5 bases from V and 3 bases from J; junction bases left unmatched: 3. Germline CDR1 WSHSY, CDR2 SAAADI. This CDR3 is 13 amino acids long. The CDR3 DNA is TGCGCCAGCAGTCCCAGGGGGGACTATGGCTACACCTTC. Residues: CASSPRGDYGYTF.

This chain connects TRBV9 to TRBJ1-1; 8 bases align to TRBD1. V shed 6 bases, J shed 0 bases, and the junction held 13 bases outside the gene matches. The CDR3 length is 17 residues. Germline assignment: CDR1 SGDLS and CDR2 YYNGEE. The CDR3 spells CASTVTGTGLMNTEAFF. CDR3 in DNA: TGTGCCAGCACTGTAACCGGGACAGGCTTGATGAACACTGAAGCTTTCTTT.

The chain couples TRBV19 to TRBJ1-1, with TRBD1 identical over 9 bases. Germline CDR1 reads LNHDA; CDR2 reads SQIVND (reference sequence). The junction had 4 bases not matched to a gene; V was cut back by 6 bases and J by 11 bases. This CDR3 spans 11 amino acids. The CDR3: CASSPGTGAFF. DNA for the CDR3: TGTGCCAGTAGCCCCGGGACAGGGGCTTTCTTT.

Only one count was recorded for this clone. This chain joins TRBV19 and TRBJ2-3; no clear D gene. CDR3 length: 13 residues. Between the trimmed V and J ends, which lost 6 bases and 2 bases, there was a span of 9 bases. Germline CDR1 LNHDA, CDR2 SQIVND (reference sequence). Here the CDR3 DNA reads TGTGCCAGTAGAACTGCCTCCACAGATACGCAGTATTTT. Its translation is CASRTASTDTQYF.

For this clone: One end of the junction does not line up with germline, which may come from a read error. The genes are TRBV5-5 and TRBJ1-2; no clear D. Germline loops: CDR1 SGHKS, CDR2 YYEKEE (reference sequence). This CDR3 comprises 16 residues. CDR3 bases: TGTGCCACCAGCAGCCTCCCCGGAAGCCGGGACTATGGCTACACCTTC. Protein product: CATSSLPGSRDYGYTF.

The CDR3 here is CASSPTWDRDYEQYF. The DNA of the CDR3 is TGTGCCAGCAGTCCCACCTGGGACAGAGATTACGAGCAGTACTTC. The chain uses TRBV28 and TRBJ2-7; 7 nucleotides line up with TRBD1. Trimming at V came to 5 bases and at J to 4 bases, leaving 11 bases not matched to a gene. CDR1 MDHEN and CDR2 SYDVKM come from the germline V gene. The CDR3 is 15 residues long.

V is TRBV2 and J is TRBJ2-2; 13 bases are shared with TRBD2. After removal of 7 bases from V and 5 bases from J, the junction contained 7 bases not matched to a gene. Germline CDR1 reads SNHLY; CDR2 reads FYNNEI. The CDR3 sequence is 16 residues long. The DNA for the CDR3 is TGTGCCAGCACCGACGGACTAGCGGGGGTAACCGGGGAGCTGTTTTTT. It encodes CASTDGLAGVTGELFF.

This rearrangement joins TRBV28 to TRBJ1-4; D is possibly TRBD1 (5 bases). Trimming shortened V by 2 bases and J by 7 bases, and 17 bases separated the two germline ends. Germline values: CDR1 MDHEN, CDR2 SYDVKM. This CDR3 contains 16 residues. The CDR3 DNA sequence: TGTGCCAGCAGTTTAGACAGCGCTCCGACCCCTGAAAAACTGTTTTTT. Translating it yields CASSLDSAPTPEKLFF.

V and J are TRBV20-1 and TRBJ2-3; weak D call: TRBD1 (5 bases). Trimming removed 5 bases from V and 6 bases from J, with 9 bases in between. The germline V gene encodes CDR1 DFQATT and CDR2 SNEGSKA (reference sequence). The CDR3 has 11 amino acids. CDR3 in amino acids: CSAEPGDTQYF. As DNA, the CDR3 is TGCAGTGCTGAACCAGGGGATACGCAGTATTTT.

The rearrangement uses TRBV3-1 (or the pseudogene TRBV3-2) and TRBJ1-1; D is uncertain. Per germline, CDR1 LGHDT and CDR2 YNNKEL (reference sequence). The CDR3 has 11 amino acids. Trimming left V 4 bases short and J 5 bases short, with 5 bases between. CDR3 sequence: CASSRATEAFF. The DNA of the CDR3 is TGTGCCAGCAGCCGGGCTACTGAAGCTTTCTTT.

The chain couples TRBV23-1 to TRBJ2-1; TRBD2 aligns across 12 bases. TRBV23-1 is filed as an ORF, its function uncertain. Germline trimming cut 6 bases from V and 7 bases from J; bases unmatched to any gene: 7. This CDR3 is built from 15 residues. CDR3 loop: CASSPRGTSGNEQFF. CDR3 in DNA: TGCGCCAGCAGCCCAAGAGGGACTAGCGGGAATGAGCAGTTCTTC.

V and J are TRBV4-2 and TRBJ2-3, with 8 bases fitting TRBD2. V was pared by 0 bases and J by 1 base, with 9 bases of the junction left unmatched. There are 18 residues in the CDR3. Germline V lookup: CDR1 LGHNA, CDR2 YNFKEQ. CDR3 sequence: CASSQDGYGGRRTDTQYF. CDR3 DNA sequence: TGTGCCAGCAGCCAAGATGGTTATGGCGGGAGGCGCACAGATACGCAGTATTTT.

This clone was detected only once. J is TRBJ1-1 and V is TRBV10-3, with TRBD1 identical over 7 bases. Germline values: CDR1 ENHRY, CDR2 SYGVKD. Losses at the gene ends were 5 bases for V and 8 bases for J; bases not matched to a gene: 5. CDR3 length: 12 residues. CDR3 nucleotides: TGTGCCATCAGTTGGACAGGAGTGGAAGCTTTCTTT. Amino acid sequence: CAISWTGVEAFF.

The CDR3 DNA reads as TGTGCCAGTAGTATCCCGGTCTCAGGGCCTGGAAACACCATATATTTT. Encoded protein: CASSIPVSGPGNTIYF. The chain couples TRBV19 to TRBJ1-3, with a possible D match to TRBD1 (5 bases). This CDR3 has 16 amino acids. Germline CDR1 and CDR2: LNHDA and SQIVND (reference sequence). V was shortened by 3 bases and J by 2 bases, with 14 bases between the two germline ends.

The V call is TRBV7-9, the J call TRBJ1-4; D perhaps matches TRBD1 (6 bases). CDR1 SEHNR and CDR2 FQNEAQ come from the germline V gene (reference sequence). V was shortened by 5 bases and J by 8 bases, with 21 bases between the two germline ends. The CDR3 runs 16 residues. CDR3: CASSTLQGRFREKLFF. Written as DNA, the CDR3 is TGTGCCAGCAGCACCCTACAGGGACGGTTTCGCGAAAAACTGTTTTTT.

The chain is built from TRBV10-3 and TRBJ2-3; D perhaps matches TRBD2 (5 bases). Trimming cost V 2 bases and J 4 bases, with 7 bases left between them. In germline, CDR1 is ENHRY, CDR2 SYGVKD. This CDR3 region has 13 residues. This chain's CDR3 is CAISEGGPDTQYF. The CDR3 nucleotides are TGTGCCATCAGTGAGGGCGGGCCAGATACGCAGTATTTT.

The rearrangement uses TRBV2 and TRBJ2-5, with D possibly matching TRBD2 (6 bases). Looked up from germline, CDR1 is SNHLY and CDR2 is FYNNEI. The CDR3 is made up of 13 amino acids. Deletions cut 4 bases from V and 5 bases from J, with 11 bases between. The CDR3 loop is CASSGGLDETQYF. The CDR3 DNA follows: TGTGCCAGCAGTGGGGGACTCGACGAGACCCAGTACTTC.

The CDR3 sequence: CASSSPPRVRSNQPQHF. The CDR3 DNA sequence: TGTGCCAGCAGTTCCCCACCCAGGGTTCGTAGCAATCAGCCCCAGCATTTT. The chain is built from TRBV28 and TRBJ1-5; a weak D match, TRBD1 (5 bases). The germline gives CDR1 MDHEN, CDR2 SYDVKM. Trimming removed 4 bases from V and 0 bases from J, with 16 bases in between. CDR3 length equals 17 residues.

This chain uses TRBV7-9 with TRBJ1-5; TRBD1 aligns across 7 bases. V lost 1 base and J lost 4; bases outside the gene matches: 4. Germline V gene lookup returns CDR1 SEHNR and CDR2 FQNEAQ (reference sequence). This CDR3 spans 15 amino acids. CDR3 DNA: TGTGCCAGCAGCTTAGAGGGGGCAGGGAATCAGCCCCAGCATTTT. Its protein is CASSLEGAGNQPQHF.

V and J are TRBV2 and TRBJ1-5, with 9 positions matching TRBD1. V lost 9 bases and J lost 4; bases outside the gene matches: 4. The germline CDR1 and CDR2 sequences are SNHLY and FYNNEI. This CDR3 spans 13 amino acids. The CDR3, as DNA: TGTGCCAGTCTGGGACAGGGAAATCAGCCCCAGCATTTT. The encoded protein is CASLGQGNQPQHF.

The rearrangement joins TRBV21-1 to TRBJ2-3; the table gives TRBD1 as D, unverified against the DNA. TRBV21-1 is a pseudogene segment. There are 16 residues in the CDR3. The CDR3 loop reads CASSKSYRGRKDTQYF. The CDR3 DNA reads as TGTGCCAGCAGCAAATCCTACAGGGGGCGGAAAGATACGCAGTATTTT.

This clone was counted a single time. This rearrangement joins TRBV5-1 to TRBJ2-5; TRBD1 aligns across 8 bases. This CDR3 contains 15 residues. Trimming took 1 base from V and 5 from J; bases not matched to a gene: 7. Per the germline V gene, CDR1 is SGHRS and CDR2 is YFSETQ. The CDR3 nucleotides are TGCGCCAGCAGCTTGATCAGGGGGCTCAGGGAGACCCAGTACTTC. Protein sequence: CASSLIRGLRETQYF.